What follows are 26 T cell receptor beta chains derived from one specimen sequenced in a study of cytomegalovirus exposure and HLA in healthy donors. It was with 60 Vbeta and 13 Jbeta primers that the PCR ran. Repertoires were generated with immunoSEQ multiplex PCR, while TCRdb's copy carries only in-frame clones and drops some. The sample has 130,000 to 150,000 clones, about 72% seen once. Sequenced input: PBMCs. These receptors all come from a man aged 55-75 years in good health and CMV-seronegative.

The CDR3 is CASSQVVGTGGMNEQYF. CDR3 nucleotides: TGTGCCAGCAGCCAAGTAGTAGGGACAGGGGGCATGAACGAGCAGTACTTC. This rearrangement joins TRBV4-2 to TRBJ2-7, with 12 bases lining up with TRBD1. The trim removed 1 base at V and 5 bases at J, leaving 9 bases unmatched. The CDR3 runs 17 residues. Looked up from germline, CDR1 is LGHNA and CDR2 is YNFKEQ.

As DNA, the CDR3 is TGTGCCAGCAGCTCCGGGACAGCCACCTACGAGCAGTACTTC. As protein: CASSSGTATYEQYF. The J gene is TRBJ2-7, the V gene TRBV7-8, with 7 nucleotides matching TRBD1. The ends lost 4 bases at V and 2 bases at J; junction bases unmatched: 5. Germline V gene lookup returns CDR1 SGHVS and CDR2 FQNEAQ. The CDR3 is 14 residues long.

The genes are TRBV5-4 and TRBJ2-3; the match to TRBD2 covers 9 bases. Germline CDR1 reads SGHNT; CDR2 reads YYREEE (reference sequence). J lost 0 bases, V lost 3 bases, and 2 bases had no gene match. The CDR3 is 15 amino acids. DNA of the CDR3: TGTGCCAGCAGCTCTACTAGCGGGAGCACAGATACGCAGTATTTT. Translation: CASSSTSGSTDTQYF. Full variable domain (outside the CDR3, taken from reference TRBV5-4 and TRBJ2-3): ETGVTQSPTHLIKTRGQQVTLRCSSQSGHNTVSWYQQALGQGPQFIFQYYREEENGRGNFPPRFSGLQFPNYSSELNVNALELDDSALYLCASSSTSGSTDTQYFGPGTRLTVL.

The CDR3 loop reads CASSPPPPSTGWVETQYF. The CDR3 region has the DNA TGTGCCAGCAGTCCTCCTCCCCCCTCGACAGGATGGGTAGAGACCCAGTACTTC. The chain recombines TRBV27 with TRBJ2-5; perhaps TRBD1 as D (6 bases). CDR3 length: 18 residues. CDR1 and CDR2 (germline): MNHEY, SMNVEV (reference sequence). The germline V and J ends were trimmed by 5 bases and 4 bases, with 26 bases remaining between them.

The J gene is TRBJ2-7, the V gene TRBV11-2; no clear D. V gave up 5 bases and J gave up 0 bases, with 14 bases separating them. The length of the CDR3 is 15 residues. Germline CDR1 SGHAT, CDR2 FQNNGV. In DNA, the CDR3 is TGTGCCAGCAGCCCCCGGGTCCTCATCTCCTACGAGCAGTACTTC. This translates into CASSPRVLISYEQYF.

The J gene is TRBJ1-3, the V gene TRBV25-1, with no clear D. This CDR3 has 16 amino acids. V was clipped by 4 bases and J by 3 bases, with 16 bases between them. Per the germline V gene, CDR1 is MGHDK and CDR2 is SYGVNS. The CDR3 DNA sequence: TGTGCCAGCAGTGGTAGTGGAGGTTTTGGTGGAAACACCATATATTTT. The encoded protein is CASSGSGGFGGNTIYF.

The CDR3 protein is CASRCSGRADTQYF. CDR3 nucleotide sequence: TGTGCAAGTCGCTGTAGCGGGAGGGCGGATACGCAGTATTTT. This chain joins TRBV12-2 and TRBJ2-3; the table assigns TRBD2, which was not confirmed against the DNA. TRBV12-2 is deemed a pseudogene. This CDR3 region has 14 residues.

The J gene is TRBJ2-5, the V gene TRBV18; the D is unclear. Germline assignment: CDR1 KGHSH and CDR2 LQKENI. The CDR3 has 13 residues. V was cut by 6 bases and J by 3 bases, with 11 bases left in between. The CDR3 loop reads CASSPTEEETQYF. The CDR3 coding sequence is TGTGCCAGCTCTCCCACAGAAGAAGAGACCCAGTACTTC.

The rearrangement uses TRBV6-1 and TRBJ1-2; 8 nucleotides agree with TRBD1. This CDR3 has 15 amino acids. J was trimmed by 6 bases and V by 5 bases; bases with no gene match: 11. CDR1 is MNHNS, CDR2 SASEGT, per germline. The CDR3 DNA is TGTGCCAGCAGTAGGCCCCTCAGGGGGCAGGATGGCTACACCTTC. This codes for CASSRPLRGQDGYTF.

The V call is TRBV14, the J call TRBJ2-1; 8 positions agree with TRBD2. CDR3 length equals 15 residues. Germline lookup yields CDR1 SGHDN and CDR2 FVKESK. Trimming cost V 5 bases and J 5 bases; bases outside gene matches: 8. The CDR3 DNA reads as TGTGCCAGCAGCAAGGGAGTAGCGGGAAACAATGAGCAGTTCTTC. Translated: CASSKGVAGNNEQFF.

The chain uses TRBV5-1 and TRBJ1-1; TRBD1 aligns across 9 bases. Germline V gene lookup returns CDR1 SGHRS and CDR2 YFSETQ. Germline trimming cut 0 bases from V and 6 bases from J; bases unmatched to any gene: 6. The CDR3 sequence is 15 residues long. DNA for the CDR3: TGCGCCAGCAGCTTGGGGGGACAGGGTTATTCTGAAGCTTTCTTT. Its translation: CASSLGGQGYSEAFF.

The J gene is TRBJ1-5, the V gene TRBV30; 10 bases map to TRBD1. This CDR3 comprises 13 residues. Trimming cost V 8 bases and J 7 bases; bases outside gene matches: 8. CDR1 is GTSNPN, CDR2 SVGIG, per germline (reference sequence). As DNA, the CDR3 is TGTGCCGGAGGGACAGGGGTAGAACAGCCCCAGCATTTT. Translating gives CAGGTGVEQPQHF.

A few counts support this clone. This chain's CDR3 is CATSIQPYEQYF. The CDR3 nucleotides read TGTGCCACCAGCATACAGCCGTACGAGCAGTACTTC. The chain recombines TRBV15 with TRBJ2-7, with no clear D. The germline V gene has CDR1 LNHNV and CDR2 YYDKDF (reference sequence). The CDR3 loop spans 12 amino acids. With 4 bases removed from V and 4 bases from J, the gap between germline ends came to 8 bases.

The chain joins TRBV28 to TRBJ1-2; 9 nucleotides line up with TRBD1. The length of the CDR3 is 13 residues. From germline, CDR1 is MDHEN and CDR2 SYDVKM. V was clipped by 6 bases and J by 4 bases; unmatched bases: 3. The CDR3 spells CASSRDRAYGYTF. CDR3 bases: TGTGCCAGCAGCCGGGACAGGGCCTATGGCTACACCTTC.

This chain connects TRBV2 to TRBJ2-5; maybe TRBD1 (5 bases). The end of the DNA is better explained by TRBJ2-7, so the J call may be wrong. The CDR3 runs to 15 residues. CDR1 SNHLY and CDR2 FYNNEI come from the germline V gene. Written as DNA, the CDR3 is TGTGCCAGCACCTCGGTCGGGCAGGGTGGCTACGAGCAGTACTTC. This codes for CASTSVGQGGYEQYF.

This chain connects TRBV27 to TRBJ2-4; D might be TRBD1 (7 bases). Trimming cost V 4 bases and J 1 base, with 17 bases left between them. CDR1 is MNHEY and CDR2 is SMNVEV in the germline V gene (reference sequence). This CDR3 spans 17 amino acids. The chain's CDR3 is CASSSLSPGGAKNIQYF. CDR3 bases: TGTGCCAGCAGTTCCCTTTCCCCAGGGGGGGCCAAAAACATTCAGTACTTC.

The chain joins TRBV28 to TRBJ2-3; D possibly corresponds to TRBD2 (6 bases). Between the trimmed V and J ends, which lost 8 bases and 2 bases, there was a span of 17 bases. Germline V gene sequence: CDR1 MDHEN, CDR2 SYDVKM. The CDR3 runs 15 residues. The CDR3 protein is CASGPSGRSTDTQYF. The CDR3 DNA is TGTGCCAGCGGCCCTTCCGGGAGATCCACAGATACGCAGTATTTT.

This clone has only a few counts. The chain recombines TRBV10-3 with TRBJ2-7; D is perhaps TRBD2 (7 bases). Trimming stripped 0 bases from V and 6 bases from J, with 12 bases between. The CDR3 is made up of 14 amino acids. CDR1 is ENHRY, CDR2 SYGVKD, per germline. CDR3 DNA: TGTGCCATCAGTGAGTCAGGGGGGGACTTCGAGCAGTACTTC. It codes for CAISESGGDFEQYF.

This clone was found a few times. The chain uses TRBV2 and TRBJ1-2, with a tentative D call TRBD1 (5 bases). Trimming left V 3 bases short and J 2 bases short, with 10 bases between. This CDR3 is 14 amino acids long. Germline CDR1 reads SNHLY; CDR2 reads FYNNEI. The chain's CDR3 is CASSDKGSNYGYTF. The CDR3 region has the DNA TGTGCCAGCAGTGACAAGGGGTCCAACTATGGCTACACCTTC.

Points on this clone: The germline gene is not matched at one end of the junction; a read error may be the cause. The chain joins TRBV10-3 to TRBJ2-7; D possibly corresponds to TRBD1 (6 bases). The CDR3 contains 12 residues. Germline loops: CDR1 ENHRY, CDR2 SYGVKD. In DNA, the CDR3 is TGTGCCATCAGTGGGGGGACAACTTCCCCTCTCTTC. This gives the protein CAISGGTTSPLF.

The chain is built from TRBV28 and TRBJ1-4; D might be TRBD1 (5 bases). The CDR3 spans 13 residues. CDR1 and CDR2 from the germline V gene are MDHEN and SYDVKM. In nucleotides, the CDR3 is TGTGCAGTGGAGGGGCCCCCCAATGAAAAACTGTTTTTT. It codes for CAVEGPPNEKLFF.

The V call is TRBV30, the J call TRBJ2-7, with 7 nucleotides matching TRBD2. This CDR3 is built from 16 residues. The V gene end was trimmed by 1 base and the J gene end by 7 bases; junction bases not matched to a gene: 16. CDR1 is GTSNPN, CDR2 SVGIG, per germline (reference sequence). The CDR3 nucleotides are TGTGCCTGGAGTGGTTCCGGGACTACCAGTCTTTGGGAGCAGTACTTC. Amino acid sequence: CAWSGSGTTSLWEQYF. The full variable domain, in which reference TRBV30 and TRBJ2-7 provide the parts outside the CDR3, is SQTIHQWPATLVQPVGSPLSLECTVEGTSNPNLYWYRQAAGRGLQLLFYSVGIGQISSEVPQNLSASRPQDRQFILSSKKLLLSDSGFYLCAWSGSGTTSLWEQYFGPGTRLTVT.

This chain connects TRBV29-1 to TRBJ2-3; TRBD2 matches 8 bases. The V gene's germline CDR1 is SQVTM and CDR2 ANQGSEA. The CDR3 totals 13 residues. V shed 7 bases, J shed 6 bases, and the junction held 9 bases outside the gene matches. CDR3 in amino acids: CSEKAGVVDTQYF. In DNA, the CDR3 is TGCAGCGAGAAAGCGGGAGTCGTGGATACGCAGTATTTT.

In DNA, the CDR3 is TGTGCCAGCAGTAGTCCGGGGGGAGATACGCAGTATTTT. Its protein is CASSSPGGDTQYF. J is TRBJ2-3 and V is TRBV5-5; 7 nucleotides align to TRBD2. The V and J ends lost 5 bases and 5 bases, in that order; junction bases with no gene match: 5. Germline assignment: CDR1 SGHKS and CDR2 YYEKEE (reference sequence). The CDR3 covers 13 residues.

This clone was detected a few times. The chain uses TRBV28 and TRBJ1-5, with D hard to call. Germline V gives CDR1 MDHEN, CDR2 SYDVKM. Trimming stripped 5 bases from V and 0 bases from J, with 8 bases between. The CDR3 has 14 amino acids. CDR3 sequence (DNA): TGTGCCAGCAGTAGGGAGGGTAGCAATCAGCCCCAGCATTTT. Translated: CASSREGSNQPQHF.

This chain joins TRBV2 and TRBJ1-1; TRBD1 aligns across 11 bases. Trimming removed 5 bases from V and 6 bases from J; junction bases left unmatched: 5. The CDR3 has 14 residues. Germline V gene sequence: CDR1 SNHLY, CDR2 FYNNEI. The CDR3 sequence is CASSPGQGGPEAFF. For the CDR3, the DNA is TGTGCCAGCAGTCCGGGACAGGGGGGCCCTGAAGCTTTCTTT.